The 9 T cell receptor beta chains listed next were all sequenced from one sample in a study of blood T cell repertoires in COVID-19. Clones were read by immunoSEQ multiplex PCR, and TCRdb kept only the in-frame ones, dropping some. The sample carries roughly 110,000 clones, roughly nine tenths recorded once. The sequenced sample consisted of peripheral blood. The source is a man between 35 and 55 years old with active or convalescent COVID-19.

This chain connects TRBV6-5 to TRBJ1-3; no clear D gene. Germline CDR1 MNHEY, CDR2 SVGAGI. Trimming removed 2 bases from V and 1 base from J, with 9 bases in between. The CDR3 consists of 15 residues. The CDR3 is CASSYPPPSGNTIYF. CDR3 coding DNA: TGTGCCAGCAGTTACCCCCCCCCTTCTGGAAACACCATATATTTT.

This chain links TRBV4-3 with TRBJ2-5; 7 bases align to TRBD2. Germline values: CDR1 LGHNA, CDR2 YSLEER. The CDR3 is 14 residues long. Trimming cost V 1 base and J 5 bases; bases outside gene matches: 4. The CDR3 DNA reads TGCGCCAGCAGCCAAGGAAGTAGCGGGGAGACCCAGTACTTC. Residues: CASSQGSSGETQYF.

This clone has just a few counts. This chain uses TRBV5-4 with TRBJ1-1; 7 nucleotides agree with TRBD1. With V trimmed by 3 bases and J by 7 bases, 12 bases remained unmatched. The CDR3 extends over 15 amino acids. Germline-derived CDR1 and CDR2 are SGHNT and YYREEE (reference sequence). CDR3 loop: CASSSVIQGSGEAFF. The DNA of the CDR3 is TGTGCCAGCAGCTCGGTTATACAGGGGAGTGGTGAAGCTTTCTTT. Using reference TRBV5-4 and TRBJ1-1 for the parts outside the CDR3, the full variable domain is ETGVTQSPTHLIKTRGQQVTLRCSSQSGHNTVSWYQQALGQGPQFIFQYYREEENGRGNFPPRFSGLQFPNYSSELNVNALELDDSALYLCASSSVIQGSGEAFFGQGTRLTVV.

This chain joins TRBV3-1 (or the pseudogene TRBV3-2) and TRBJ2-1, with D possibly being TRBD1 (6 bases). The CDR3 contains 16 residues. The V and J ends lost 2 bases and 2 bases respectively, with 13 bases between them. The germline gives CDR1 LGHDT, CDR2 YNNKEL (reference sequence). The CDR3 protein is CASSQTTGQPYNEQFF. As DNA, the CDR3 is TGTGCCAGCAGCCAAACGACAGGACAACCCTACAATGAGCAGTTCTTC.

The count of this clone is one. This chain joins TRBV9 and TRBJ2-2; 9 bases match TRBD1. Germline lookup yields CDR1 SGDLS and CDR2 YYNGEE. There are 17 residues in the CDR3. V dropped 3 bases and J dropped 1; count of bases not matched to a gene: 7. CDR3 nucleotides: TGTGCCAGCAGCGGGTCGGGACAGGGCTTGAACACCGGGGAGCTGTTTTTT. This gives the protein CASSGSGQGLNTGELFF.

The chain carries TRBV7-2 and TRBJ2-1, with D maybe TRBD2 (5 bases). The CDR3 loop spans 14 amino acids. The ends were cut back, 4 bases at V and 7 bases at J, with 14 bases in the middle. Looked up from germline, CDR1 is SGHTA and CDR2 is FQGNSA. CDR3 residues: CASSSPSGVNEQFF. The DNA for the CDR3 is TGTGCCAGCAGCTCCCCTTCCGGGGTTAATGAGCAGTTCTTC. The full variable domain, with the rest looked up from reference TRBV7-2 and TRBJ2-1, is GAGVSQSPSNKVTEKGKDVELRCDPISGHTALYWYRQSLGQGLEFLIYFQGNSAPDKSGLPSDRFSAERTGGSVSTLTIQRTQQEDSAVYLCASSSPSGVNEQFFGPGTRLTVL.

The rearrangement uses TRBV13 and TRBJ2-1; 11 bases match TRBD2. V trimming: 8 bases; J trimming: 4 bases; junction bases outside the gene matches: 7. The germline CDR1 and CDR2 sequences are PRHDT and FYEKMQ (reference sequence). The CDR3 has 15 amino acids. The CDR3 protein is CASRHGLAGYNEQFF. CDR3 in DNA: TGTGCCAGCCGTCACGGACTAGCGGGTTACAATGAGCAGTTCTTC. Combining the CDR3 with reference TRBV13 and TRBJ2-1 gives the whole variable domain AAGVIQSPRHLIKEKRETATLKCYPIPRHDTVYWYQQGPGQDPQFLISFYEKMQSDKGSIPDRFSAQQFSDYHSELNMSSLELGDSALYFCASRHGLAGYNEQFFGPGTRLTVL.

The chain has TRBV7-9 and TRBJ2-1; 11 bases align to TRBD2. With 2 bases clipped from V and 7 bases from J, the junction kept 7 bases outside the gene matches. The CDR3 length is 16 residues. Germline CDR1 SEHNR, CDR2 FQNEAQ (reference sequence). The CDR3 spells CASSLIVSGRVNEQFF. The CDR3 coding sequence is TGTGCCAGCAGCTTAATTGTTAGCGGGAGGGTTAATGAGCAGTTCTTC.

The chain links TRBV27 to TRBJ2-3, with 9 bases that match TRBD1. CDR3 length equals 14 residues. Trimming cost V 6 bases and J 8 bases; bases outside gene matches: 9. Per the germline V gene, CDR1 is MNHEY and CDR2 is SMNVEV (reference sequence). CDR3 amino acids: CASSRDRDPLTQYF. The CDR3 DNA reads TGTGCCAGCAGCCGGGACAGGGACCCCCTTACGCAGTATTTT.